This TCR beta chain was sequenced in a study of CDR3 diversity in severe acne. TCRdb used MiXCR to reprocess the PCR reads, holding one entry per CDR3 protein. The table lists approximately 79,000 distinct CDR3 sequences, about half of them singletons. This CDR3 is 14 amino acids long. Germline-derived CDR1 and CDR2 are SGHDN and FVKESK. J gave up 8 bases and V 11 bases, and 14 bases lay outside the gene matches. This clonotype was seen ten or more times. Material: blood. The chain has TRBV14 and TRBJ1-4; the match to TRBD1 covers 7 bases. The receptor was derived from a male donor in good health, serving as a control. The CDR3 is CASSPTGPGEKLFF. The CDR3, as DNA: TGTGCCTCCAGCCCGACAGGGCCGGGCGAAAAACTGTTTTTT.